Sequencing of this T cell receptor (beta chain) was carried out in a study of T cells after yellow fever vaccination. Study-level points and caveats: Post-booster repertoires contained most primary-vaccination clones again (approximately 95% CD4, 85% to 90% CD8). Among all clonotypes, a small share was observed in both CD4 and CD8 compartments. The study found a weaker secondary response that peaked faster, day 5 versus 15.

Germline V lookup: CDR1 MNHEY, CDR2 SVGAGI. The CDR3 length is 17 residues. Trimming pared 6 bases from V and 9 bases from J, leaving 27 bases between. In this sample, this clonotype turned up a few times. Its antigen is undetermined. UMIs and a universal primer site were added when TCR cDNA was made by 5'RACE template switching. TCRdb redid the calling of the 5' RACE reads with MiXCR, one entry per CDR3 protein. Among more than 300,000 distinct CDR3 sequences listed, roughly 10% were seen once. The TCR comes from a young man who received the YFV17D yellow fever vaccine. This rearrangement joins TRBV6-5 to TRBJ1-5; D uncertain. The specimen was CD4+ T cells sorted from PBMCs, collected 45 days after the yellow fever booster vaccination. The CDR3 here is CASSPRPGSTGEGPQHF. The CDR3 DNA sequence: TGTGCCAGCAGCCCCCGACCGGGATCGACTGGGGAAGGGCCCCAGCATTTT.